This T cell receptor beta chain was sequenced during a study of T cell changes during pregnancy in multiple sclerosis. TCRdb keeps only in-frame clones here, not all; method: immunoSEQ multiplex PCR. This sample has 35,000 to 50,000 clones, with approximately 91% found just once. This TCR derives from a female donor with multiple sclerosis, enrolled in a pregnancy study. The sequenced material came from PBMCs (not recorded whether the cells were cultured).

The CDR3: CASSLRGGGLYGYTF. The CDR3 region has the DNA TGTGCCAGCAGCTTGCGGGGGGGAGGTCTCTATGGCTACACCTTC. This chain joins TRBV7-9 and TRBJ1-2, with a possible D match to TRBD1 (5 bases). The CDR3 is 15 residues long. Trimming stripped 3 bases from V and 4 bases from J, with 15 bases between. Germline CDR1 and CDR2: SEHNR and FQNEAQ (reference sequence).